This TCR beta chain was observed in a study of identical twins' blood T cells. Turning to the study itself: About 50 million reads came from about twelve libraries, six alpha, six beta. General study findings and limits: Even for out-of-frame TCRbeta, twins reportedly shared V gene usage much more than unrelated donors. Top TCRbeta clonotypes were shared more with twin than unrelated donors.

TCRdb re-analysed the 5' RACE reads in MiXCR, keeping a single row per CDR3 protein. The sample carries a few hundred thousand distinct CDR3 sequences, around 30% recorded once. Reared together, all three twin pairs probably met the same infectious agents and vaccines. With respect to this clonotype: Its antigen is undetermined.

V lost 0 bases to trimming and J lost 6 bases, with 11 bases between them. The germline CDR1 and CDR2 sequences are LNHNV and YYDKDF (reference sequence). The CDR3 totals 14 residues. The receptor comes from a woman between 18 and 50 years old in good health. Sample: PBMCs. The J gene is TRBJ1-1, the V gene TRBV15; tentative D call: TRBD1 (5 bases). CDR3 DNA: TGTGCCACCAGCAGAGATGGGCGGGGCTCTGAAGCTTTCTTT. Translation: CATSRDGRGSEAFF.